The clone carrying this T cell receptor beta chain turned up a few times. Its antigen is unknown. The sample originates from a study of T cell repertoires in cytomegalovirus infection. Study summary: Recently identified HLA-C-restricted CMV epitopes and well-studied HLA-B-restricted CMV epitopes were used by the study. Evidence of both CMV infection and a matching HLA type came from public TCR beta signatures.

The CDR3 contains 12 residues. Germline V gives CDR1 ENHRY, CDR2 SYGVKD. Trimming removed 5 bases from V and 8 bases from J; junction bases left unmatched: 3. General study points: Cumulated frequencies of public TCR beta families served to identify carriers of CMV plus the relevant HLA. HLA-C-restricted, CMV-specific TCR beta clonotypes were dominant ex vivo.

TCRdb analysed the reads with MiXCR anew, one entry per CDR3 protein. The repertoire holds roughly 700,000 distinct CDR3 sequences, 33% seen once, with roughly 18% in the top ten. The TCR comes from a human donor in good health (CMV status not recorded). Some clones in this sample may be carry-over from other donors' samples. The sequences come from cultured PBMCs, collected from culture after CMV antigen stimulation. The genes are TRBV10-3 and TRBJ2-1; the match to TRBD2 covers 7 bases. The CDR3 region has the DNA TGTGCCATCAGTTTGAGCGGGGATGAGCAGTTCTTC. It specifies CAISLSGDEQFF.